A single sample is the source of the 27 T cell receptor beta chains below, sequenced in a study of cytomegalovirus exposure and HLA in healthy donors. Researchers ran the PCR with 60 Vbeta and 13 Jbeta primers. The protocol was immunoSEQ multiplex PCR, while the TCRdb copy is restricted to in-frame clones and leaves out a portion. The data show roughly 110,000 clones, around 70% seen once. The source material was PBMCs. The receptors shown here come from a woman aged 40-49 years in good health and CMV-seropositive.

V usage is TRBV11-3 and J usage is TRBJ2-7; possibly TRBD2 for D (6 bases). The CDR3 spans 13 residues. V was trimmed by 6 bases and J by 1 base, leaving 10 bases between them. CDR1 and CDR2 from the germline V gene are SGHNT and YENEEA. For the CDR3, the DNA is TGTGCCAGCAGTCTGCGGGGTTCCTACGAGCAGTACTTC. As protein: CASSLRGSYEQYF.

The gene calls are TRBV27 and TRBJ2-1; TRBD2 agrees at 14 bases. The CDR3 is made up of 16 amino acids. After removal of 5 bases from V and 6 bases from J, the junction contained 6 bases not matched to a gene. Germline CDR1 and CDR2: MNHEY and SMNVEV (reference sequence). The CDR3 coding sequence is TGTGCCAGCAGTAACCGTGGGACTAGCGGGAGCAATGAGCAGTTCTTC. This gives the protein CASSNRGTSGSNEQFF.

The chain uses TRBV30 and TRBJ2-1; 16 bases line up with TRBD2. V gave up 3 bases and J gave up 7 bases; unmatched junction bases: 6. This CDR3 is built from 16 residues. Germline loops: CDR1 GTSNPN, CDR2 SVGIG (reference sequence). The CDR3 is CAWRGGLAGGGNEQFF. The CDR3 bases are TGTGCCTGGAGAGGGGGACTAGCGGGAGGGGGGAATGAGCAGTTCTTC.

The V call is TRBV27, the J call TRBJ1-6, with 8 bases lining up with TRBD1. CDR3 length equals 17 residues. The germline gives CDR1 MNHEY, CDR2 SMNVEV (reference sequence). V lost 4 bases and J lost 7; bases outside the gene matches: 12. The CDR3 bases are TGTGCCAGCAGTTCCAACCCTGGACAGGGCCACAATTCACCCCTCCACTTT. This gives the protein CASSSNPGQGHNSPLHF.

CDR3 DNA: TGTGCCAGCAGCTTAGCAGCGGGAGGAGATACGCAGTATTTT. Its translation: CASSLAAGGDTQYF. The V and J genes are TRBV7-6 and TRBJ2-3, with TRBD2 matching 9 bases. Germline V gene data show CDR1 as SGHVS and CDR2 as FNYEAQ. The V segment lost 0 bases and the J segment 5 bases; nucleotides outside the gene matches: 0. The CDR3 loop spans 14 amino acids. Combining the CDR3 with reference TRBV7-6 and TRBJ2-3 gives the whole variable domain GAGVSQSPRYKVTKRGQDVALRCDPISGHVSLYWYRQALGQGPEFLTYFNYEAQQDKSGLPNDRFSAERPEGSISTLTIQRTEQRDSAMYRCASSLAAGGDTQYFGPGTRLTVL.

This clone was seen only once. This chain joins TRBV7-2 and TRBJ2-1, with a tentative D call TRBD2 (7 bases). CDR1 is SGHTA, CDR2 FQGNSA, per germline. CDR3 length equals 16 residues. The germline V and J ends were trimmed by 3 bases and 7 bases, with 19 bases remaining between them. CDR3: CASSFSGGSLGNEQFF. The CDR3 region has the DNA TGTGCCAGCAGCTTCTCGGGGGGCTCTCTAGGAAATGAGCAGTTCTTC.

This rearrangement joins TRBV19 to TRBJ2-1; perhaps TRBD1 as D (5 bases). V lost 6 bases, J lost 0 bases, and 12 bases lay in between. CDR3 size: 15 residues. Germline CDR1 is LNHDA and CDR2 is SQIVND (reference sequence). The DNA for the CDR3 is TGTGCCAGTAGCCCAGACAGAAGCTCCTACAATGAGCAGTTCTTC. Its translation: CASSPDRSSYNEQFF.

This chain connects TRBV6-5 to TRBJ1-2, with 7 bases identical to TRBD1. After removal of 6 bases from V and 0 bases from J, the junction contained 7 bases not matched to a gene. The CDR3 is 15 residues long. Germline CDR1 MNHEY, CDR2 SVGAGI. CDR3 in amino acids: CASSRQGIANYGYTF. CDR3 bases: TGTGCCAGCAGCAGACAGGGAATAGCTAACTATGGCTACACCTTC.

This rearrangement joins TRBV6-5 to TRBJ2-3; 9 bases map to TRBD2. There are 15 residues in the CDR3. Germline-derived CDR1 and CDR2 are MNHEY and SVGAGI. V shed 5 bases, J shed 6 bases, and the junction held 9 bases outside the gene matches. CDR3 residues: CASSRISGSGDTQYF. The DNA of the CDR3 is TGTGCCAGCAGTCGAATTAGCGGGAGTGGGGATACGCAGTATTTT.

The rearrangement uses TRBV9 and TRBJ1-2; 10 bases are shared with TRBD1. The germline CDR1 and CDR2 sequences are SGDLS and YYNGEE. V shed 3 bases, J shed 6 bases, and the junction held 2 bases outside the gene matches. The CDR3 totals 13 residues. DNA for the CDR3: TGTGCCAGCAGCGCGGGGACAGGGGATGGCTACACCTTC. Translation: CASSAGTGDGYTF.

The chain uses TRBV27 and TRBJ1-4; 9 nucleotides line up with TRBD1. Germline values: CDR1 MNHEY, CDR2 SMNVEV (reference sequence). J gave up 7 bases and V 2 bases, and 8 bases lay outside the gene matches. This CDR3 has 16 residues. CDR3 bases: TGTGCCAGCAGTTTAAATAAGGGGACAGGGTTTGAAAAACTGTTTTTT. This sequence encodes CASSLNKGTGFEKLFF. The whole variable domain, remainder taken from reference TRBV27 and TRBJ1-4, is EAQVTQNPRYLITVTGKKLTVTCSQNMNHEYMSWYRQDPGLGLRQIYYSMNVEVTDKGDVPEGYKVSRKEKRNFPLILESPSPNQTSLYFCASSLNKGTGFEKLFFGSGTQLSVL.

J is TRBJ1-4 and V is TRBV30; D is unresolved. CDR1 is GTSNPN and CDR2 is SVGIG in the germline V gene (reference sequence). This CDR3 spans 17 amino acids. V lost 1 base, J lost 0 bases, and 15 bases lay in between. As DNA, the CDR3 is TGTGCCTGGAGTGCCCCCCGCGGGGAACCAACTAATGAAAAACTGTTTTTT. It is translated as CAWSAPRGEPTNEKLFF.

This rearrangement joins TRBV9 to TRBJ1-2; TRBD1 matches 10 bases. CDR3 length equals 14 residues. Per germline, CDR1 SGDLS and CDR2 YYNGEE. After removal of 2 bases from V and 7 bases from J, the junction contained 5 bases not matched to a gene. The chain's CDR3 is CASSVAGQGPGYTF. Written as DNA, the CDR3 is TGTGCCAGCAGCGTGGCGGGACAGGGGCCTGGCTACACCTTC.

The sample holds a few counts of this clone. The chain recombines TRBV7-3 with TRBJ2-1; 8 nucleotides match TRBD2. With 4 bases clipped from V and 12 bases from J, the junction kept 11 bases outside the gene matches. The CDR3 contains 14 residues. Germline CDR1 reads SGHTA; CDR2 reads FQGTGA. The CDR3 nucleotides are TGTGCCAGCAGCTCATTAGCGGGGATGCTCGGGCAGTTCTTC. This translates into CASSSLAGMLGQFF.

This chain links TRBV7-6 with TRBJ2-5, with TRBD2 matching 11 bases. The CDR3 spans 17 residues. Germline assignment: CDR1 SGHVS and CDR2 FNYEAQ. The V and J ends lost 5 bases and 2 bases, in that order; junction bases with no gene match: 10. In DNA form, the CDR3 reads TGTGCCAGCAGCCGAGCCCCGACTAGCGGGGAACAAGAGACCCAGTACTTC. This translates into CASSRAPTSGEQETQYF.

The rearrangement uses TRBV6-5 and TRBJ2-7; 10 bases map to TRBD1. V gave up 5 bases and J gave up 3 bases; unmatched junction bases: 4. The germline V gene has CDR1 MNHEY and CDR2 SVGAGI. This CDR3 spans 14 amino acids. CDR3 loop: CASSPDRGDYEQYF. Here the CDR3 DNA reads TGTGCCAGCAGTCCGGACAGGGGGGACTACGAGCAGTACTTC.

V usage is TRBV18 and J usage is TRBJ2-7; TRBD1 matches at 10 bases. CDR1 and CDR2 (germline): KGHSH, LQKENI. The CDR3 is 16 residues long. Germline trimming cut 1 base from V and 2 bases from J; bases unmatched to any gene: 5. The CDR3 sequence is CASSPQTGTGAYEQYF. CDR3 sequence (DNA): TGTGCCAGCTCACCACAAACCGGGACAGGGGCCTACGAGCAGTACTTC.

This sequence joins TRBV19 and TRBJ1-5; D possibly corresponds to TRBD1 (6 bases). The CDR3 length is 15 residues. Trimming shortened V by 6 bases and J by 0 bases, and 12 bases separated the two germline ends. CDR1 and CDR2 (germline): LNHDA, SQIVND (reference sequence). CDR3 coding DNA: TGTGCCAGTAGGGTGGACAGCAATAGCAATCAGCCCCAGCATTTT. It specifies CASRVDSNSNQPQHF. Full variable domain (rest looked up from reference TRBV19 and TRBJ1-5): DGGITQSPKYLFRKEGQNVTLSCEQNLNHDAMYWYRQDPGQGLRLIYYSQIVNDFQKGDIAEGYSVSREKKESFPLTVTSAQKNPTAFYLCASRVDSNSNQPQHFGDGTRLSIL.

This chain connects TRBV29-1 to TRBJ2-2; D might be TRBD1 (6 bases). V lost 5 bases, J lost 1 base, and 14 bases lay in between. CDR1 is SQVTM and CDR2 is ANQGSEA in the germline V gene. This CDR3 spans 15 amino acids. The CDR3 nucleotides read TGCAGCGTTCGGTGGGGACATTTGAACACCGGGGAGCTGTTTTTT. Protein: CSVRWGHLNTGELFF.

The chain combines TRBV28 with TRBJ1-5, with D possibly TRBD1 on 6 matching bases. CDR1 is MDHEN and CDR2 is SYDVKM in the germline V gene. This CDR3 has 17 amino acids. V dropped 6 bases and J dropped 1 base, with 19 bases sitting between them. The chain's CDR3 is CASRRRSQGKSNQPQHF. The DNA for the CDR3 is TGTGCCAGCAGGCGACGCTCGCAGGGGAAGAGCAATCAGCCCCAGCATTTT.

The genes are TRBV5-1 and TRBJ2-7; TRBD2 is a possible D gene (6 bases). V was trimmed by 5 bases and J by 2 bases, leaving 11 bases between them. This CDR3 is 13 amino acids long. From germline, CDR1 is SGHRS and CDR2 YFSETQ. CDR3 sequence reads: CASRRDRAYEQYF. The CDR3 DNA sequence: TGCGCCAGCAGGCGGGACCGAGCCTACGAGCAGTACTTC.

The genes are TRBV18 and TRBJ2-1, with 7 bases identical to TRBD1. The junction had 5 bases not matched to a gene; V was cut back by 0 bases and J by 3 bases. Germline V gene lookup returns CDR1 KGHSH and CDR2 LQKENI. The CDR3 spans 16 residues. In DNA form, the CDR3 reads TGTGCCAGCTCACCACCGAGACAGGGAAGCTACAATGAGCAGTTCTTC. Translation: CASSPPRQGSYNEQFF.

This chain links TRBV18 with TRBJ1-4; no firm D call. Trimming shortened V by 0 bases and J by 8 bases, and 10 bases separated the two germline ends. CDR3 length: 14 residues. CDR1 and CDR2 (germline): KGHSH, LQKENI. CDR3 bases: TGTGCCAGCTCACCACCAGGGAGTTACGAAAAACTGTTTTTT. Protein sequence: CASSPPGSYEKLFF.

The chain joins TRBV15 to TRBJ2-1; 8 nucleotides match TRBD2. V lost 1 base, J lost 8 bases, and 13 bases stayed unmatched. CDR3 length: 17 amino acids. Looked up from germline, CDR1 is LNHNV and CDR2 is YYDKDF (reference sequence). The DNA of the CDR3 is TGTGCCACCAGCAGAGGGGACTTAGGCGGGGGGCCAGATGAGCAGTTCTTC. This sequence encodes CATSRGDLGGGPDEQFF.

The chain joins TRBV5-4 to TRBJ2-1; 7 bases match TRBD2. The length of the CDR3 is 17 residues. In germline, CDR1 is SGHNT, CDR2 YYREEE (reference sequence). V trimming: 2 bases; J trimming: 6 bases; junction bases outside the gene matches: 14. The chain's CDR3 is CASSFGLGEGRSNEQFF. The CDR3 bases are TGTGCCAGCAGCTTTGGACTGGGGGAGGGCCGATCCAATGAGCAGTTCTTC.

This sequence joins TRBV7-2 and TRBJ2-5, with D possibly TRBD2 on 6 matching bases. Germline assignment: CDR1 SGHTA and CDR2 FQGNSA. The CDR3 sequence is 15 residues long. V lost 5 bases, J lost 0 bases, and 13 bases lay in between. CDR3 residues: CASSPAGGYQETQYF. The CDR3 DNA reads as TGTGCCAGCAGCCCTGCTGGGGGGTACCAAGAGACCCAGTACTTC.

The chain links TRBV5-1 to TRBJ2-3, with 10 bases fitting TRBD1. Germline lookup yields CDR1 SGHRS and CDR2 YFSETQ. The J segment lost 4 bases and the V segment lost 3 bases, leaving 5 bases of the junction unmatched. The CDR3 is made up of 15 amino acids. CDR3 sequence (DNA): TGCGCCAGCAGCTCCCGGGACAGGGGTCCAGATACGCAGTATTTT. Amino acids: CASSSRDRGPDTQYF. Using reference TRBV5-1 and TRBJ2-3 for the parts outside the CDR3, the full variable domain is KAGVTQTPRYLIKTRGQQVTLSCSPISGHRSVSWYQQTPGQGLQFLFEYFSETQRNKGNFPGRFSGRQFSNSRSEMNVSTLELGDSALYLCASSSRDRGPDTQYFGPGTRLTVL.